This T cell receptor beta chain was found in a study of T cell responses to AZD1222 COVID-19 vaccine. Whole-study results and caveats: In the spike-specific TCR repertoire, nearly half reportedly target unmutated variant regions.

The table came from immunoSEQ multiplex PCR; TCRdb's copy has only in-frame clones and leaves some out. The sample lists more than 150,000 clones, about 90% seen once, with approximately 2.7% in the top ten. About this clone itself: Its antigen is not identified.

This clonotype originated in an adult in good health. Sequenced here: peripheral blood, sampled on day 0 of MenACWY control vaccination.

The CDR3 is CASSMGLAGGPSSYEQYF. CDR3 sequence (DNA): TGTGCCAGTAGTATGGGACTAGCGGGAGGGCCTTCCAGCTACGAGCAGTACTTC. This chain uses TRBV19 with TRBJ2-7; TRBD2 aligns across 16 bases. Germline V CDR1 and CDR2: LNHDA, SQIVND (reference sequence). The CDR3 is made up of 18 amino acids. Germline trimming cut 3 bases from V and 3 bases from J; bases unmatched to any gene: 8.